This T cell receptor beta chain originates from a study of blood T cell repertoires in COVID-19. Overall study context: From T cells, B-cell-depleted T cells, or PBMCs came the material, which was cDNA or gDNA.

This CDR3 region has 14 residues. The germline V gene has CDR1 MNHEY and CDR2 SMNVEV (reference sequence). V trimming: 6 bases; J trimming: 5 bases; junction bases outside the gene matches: 9. It was during active infection that Seattle patients were enrolled and then longitudinally followed. In the original workflow: Estimates of nucleated cell counts were drawn from the amplification of reference gene primers. Some clones are missing from TCRdb's copy, which holds only in-frame ones; the method was immunoSEQ multiplex PCR. V, J and clone size are taken as reported in that table, and D and trimming were inferred from the DNA itself. The sample carries 200,000 to 300,000 clones, more than 85% recorded once.

The receptor was derived from a person aged 18 to 35 with COVID-19, enrolled during active disease. Material: peripheral blood. The chain is built from TRBV27 and TRBJ2-7, with TRBD2 matching 8 bases. The CDR3 region is CASSRGGDYNEQYF. The CDR3, as DNA: TGTGCCAGCAGCCGGGGGGGGGACTATAACGAGCAGTACTTC.